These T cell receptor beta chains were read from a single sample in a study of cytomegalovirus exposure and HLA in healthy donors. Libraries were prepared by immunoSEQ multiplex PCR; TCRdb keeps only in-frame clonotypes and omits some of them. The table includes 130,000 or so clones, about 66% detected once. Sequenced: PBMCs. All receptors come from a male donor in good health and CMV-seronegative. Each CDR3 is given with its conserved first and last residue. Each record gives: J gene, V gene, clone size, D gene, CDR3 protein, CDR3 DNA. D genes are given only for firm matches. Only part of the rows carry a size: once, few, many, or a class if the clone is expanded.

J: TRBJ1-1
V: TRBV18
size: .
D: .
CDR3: CASSETLAPEVAEAFF
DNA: TGTGCCAGCTCAGAGACCCTGGCCCCGGAGGTCGCTGAAGCTTTCTTT

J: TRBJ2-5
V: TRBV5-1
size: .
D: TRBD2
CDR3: CASSSLGLAGYQETQYF
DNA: TGCGCCAGCAGCTCGTTAGGTCTAGCGGGGTACCAAGAGACCCAGTACTTC

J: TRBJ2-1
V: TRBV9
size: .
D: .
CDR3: CASSVAGRNEQFF
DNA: TGTGCCAGCAGCGTAGCAGGAAGGAATGAGCAGTTCTTC

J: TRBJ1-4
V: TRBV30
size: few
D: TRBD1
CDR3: CAWRRTGGNEKLFF
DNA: TGTGCCTGGAGAAGGACAGGGGGTAATGAAAAACTGTTTTTT

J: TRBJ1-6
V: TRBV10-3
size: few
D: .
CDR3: CAISESRGSGADNSPLHF
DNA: TGTGCCATCAGTGAGTCGCGAGGGTCAGGGGCGGATAATTCACCCCTCCACTTT

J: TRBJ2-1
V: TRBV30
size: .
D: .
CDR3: CAFLTGSNNEQFF
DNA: TGTGCCTTTCTGACAGGTTCGAACAATGAGCAGTTCTTC

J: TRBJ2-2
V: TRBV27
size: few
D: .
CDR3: CASSYGGGLNTGELFF
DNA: TGTGCCAGCAGTTATGGGGGCGGGCTTAACACCGGGGAGCTGTTTTTT

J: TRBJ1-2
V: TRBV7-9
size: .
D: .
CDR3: CASSLSLGGAPHIF
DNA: TGTGCCAGCAGCTTATCCTTGGGGGGGGCACCCCACATCTTC

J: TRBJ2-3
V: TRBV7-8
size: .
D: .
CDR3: CASGPNRDTQYF
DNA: TGTGCCAGCGGGCCCAACCGAGATACGCAGTATTTT

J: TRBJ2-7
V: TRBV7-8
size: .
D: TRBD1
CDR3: CASSDTRTGNEQYF
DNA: TGTGCCAGCAGCGACACCCGGACAGGAAACGAGCAGTACTTC

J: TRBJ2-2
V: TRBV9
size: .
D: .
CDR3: CASNSRNQGTGELFF
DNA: TGTGCCAGCAATTCGCGGAACCAGGGGACCGGGGAGCTGTTTTTT

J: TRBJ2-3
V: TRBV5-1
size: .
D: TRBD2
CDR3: CASSISGGGTDTQYF
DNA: TGCGCCAGCAGCATTAGCGGGGGTGGCACAGATACGCAGTATTTT

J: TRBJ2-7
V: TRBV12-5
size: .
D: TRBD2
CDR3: CASGLARGDPYEQYF
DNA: TGTGCTAGTGGTTTGGCGCGGGGGGATCCCTACGAGCAGTACTTC

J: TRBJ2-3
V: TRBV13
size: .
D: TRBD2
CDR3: CASSTLGLAGGGDTQYF
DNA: TGTGCCAGCAGCACCCTGGGACTAGCGGGGGGCGGGGATACGCAGTATTTT

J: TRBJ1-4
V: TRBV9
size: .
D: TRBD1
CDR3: CARSKTGGATNEKLFF
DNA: TGTGCCCGCAGTAAGACAGGGGGTGCAACTAATGAAAAACTGTTTTTT

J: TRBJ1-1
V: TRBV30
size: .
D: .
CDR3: CAWSGGLGTEAFF
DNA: TGTGCCTGGAGTGGGGGCCTGGGCACTGAAGCTTTCTTT

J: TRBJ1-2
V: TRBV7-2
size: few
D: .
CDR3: CASSPPGGSNYGYTF
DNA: TGTGCCAGCAGCCCACCTGGTGGGAGCAACTATGGCTACACCTTC

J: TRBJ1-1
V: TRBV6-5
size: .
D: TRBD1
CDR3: CASSPRTGNTEAFF
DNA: TGTGCCAGCAGTCCCCGGACAGGGAACACTGAAGCTTTCTTT

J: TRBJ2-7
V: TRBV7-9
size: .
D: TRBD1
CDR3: CASSPRQGTVYEQYF
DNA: TGTGCCAGCAGCCCGCGACAGGGAACAGTCTACGAGCAGTACTTC

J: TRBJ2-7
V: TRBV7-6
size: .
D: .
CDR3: CASSFGSSYEQYF
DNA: TGTGCCAGCAGCTTTGGCTCATCCTACGAGCAGTACTTC

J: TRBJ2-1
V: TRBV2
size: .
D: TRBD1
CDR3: CAGSITGGSYNEQFF
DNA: TGTGCCGGCAGTATTACAGGGGGCTCCTACAATGAGCAGTTCTTC

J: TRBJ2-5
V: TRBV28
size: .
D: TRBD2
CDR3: CASSLSSGGETQYF
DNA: TGTGCCAGCAGTTTATCTAGCGGGGGGGAGACCCAGTACTTC

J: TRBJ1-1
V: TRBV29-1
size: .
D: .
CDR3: CSVAEGRHTEAFF
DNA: TGCAGCGTCGCCGAGGGTCGGCACACTGAAGCTTTCTTT

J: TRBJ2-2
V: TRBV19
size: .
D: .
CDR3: CASGTSNTGELFF
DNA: TGTGCCAGTGGGACTTCGAACACCGGGGAGCTGTTTTTT

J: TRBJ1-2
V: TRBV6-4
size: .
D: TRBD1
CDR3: CASSERTGSGGYTF
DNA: TGTGCCAGCAGTGAACGGACAGGGTCCGGCGGCTACACCTTC

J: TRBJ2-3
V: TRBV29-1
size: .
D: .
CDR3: CSVERLAGSADTQYF
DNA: TGCAGCGTTGAAAGGTTAGCAGGTAGCGCAGATACGCAGTATTTT

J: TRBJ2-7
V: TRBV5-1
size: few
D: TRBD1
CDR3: CASSEGTAGVEQYF
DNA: TGCGCCAGCAGCGAAGGGACAGCAGGGGTCGAGCAGTACTTC

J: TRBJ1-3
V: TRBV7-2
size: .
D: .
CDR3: CASSSRTAWNTIYF
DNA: TGTGCCAGCAGCTCCCGGACAGCTTGGAACACCATATATTTT

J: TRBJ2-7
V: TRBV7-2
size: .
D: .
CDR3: CASSLGGHLYEQYF
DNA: TGTGCCAGCAGCTTAGGGGGACACCTCTACGAGCAGTACTTC

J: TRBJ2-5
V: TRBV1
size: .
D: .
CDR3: CTSSQAQETQYF
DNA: TGCACCAGCAGCCAAGCACAAGAGACCCAGTACTTC

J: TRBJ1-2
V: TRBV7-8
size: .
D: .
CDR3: CASSLVSQGPYGYTF
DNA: TGTGCCAGCAGCTTAGTATCTCAGGGTCCCTATGGCTACACCTTC

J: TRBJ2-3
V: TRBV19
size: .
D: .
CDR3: CASSVPGLQGGTDTQYF
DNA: TGTGCCAGTAGTGTTCCGGGACTCCAGGGGGGCACAGATACGCAGTATTTT

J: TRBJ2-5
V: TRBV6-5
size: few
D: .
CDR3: CASSHPGRGAETQYF
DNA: TGTGCCAGCAGCCACCCGGGGAGGGGGGCGGAGACCCAGTACTTC

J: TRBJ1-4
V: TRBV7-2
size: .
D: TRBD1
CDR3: CASSLAVQGAGEKLFF
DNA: TGTGCCAGCAGCTTAGCAGTACAGGGGGCAGGGGAAAAACTGTTTTTT

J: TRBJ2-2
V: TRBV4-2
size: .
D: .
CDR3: CASSQEVGGGSTGELFF
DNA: TGTGCCAGCAGCCAAGAAGTTGGTGGGGGGAGCACCGGGGAGCTGTTTTTT

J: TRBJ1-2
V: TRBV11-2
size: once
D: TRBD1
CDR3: CASSPRSDRVYGYTF
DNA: TGTGCCAGCAGCCCCCGCTCCGACAGGGTTTATGGCTACACCTTC

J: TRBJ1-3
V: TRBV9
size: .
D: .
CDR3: CASSAGIYSGNTIYF
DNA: TGTGCCAGCAGCGCCGGGATTTACTCTGGAAACACCATATATTTT

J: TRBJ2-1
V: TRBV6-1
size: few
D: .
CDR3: CASSEYLVGAGFWNEQFF
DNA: TGTGCCAGCAGTGAATACTTAGTTGGGGCAGGGTTTTGGAATGAGCAGTTCTTC